This T cell receptor beta chain was sequenced during a study of shared clonotypes between healthy human individuals. Sequencing used immunoSEQ multiplex PCR; TCRdb keeps in-frame clones, though not all of them. The table has some 2.1 million clones, roughly 95% seen once. This CDR3 contains 15 residues. Germline lookup yields CDR1 SGDLS and CDR2 YYNGEE. With 3 bases removed from V and 5 bases from J, the gap between germline ends came to 18 bases. What was sequenced was naive CD4+ T cells sorted from blood. The subset here: CD45RA+ positively selected. This sequence originates from a man between 18 and 35 years old in good health. V usage is TRBV9 and J usage is TRBJ2-7, with D maybe TRBD2 (5 bases). The CDR3 spells CASSAWSGPANEQYF. The DNA for the CDR3 is TGTGCCAGCAGCGCTTGGAGCGGCCCGGCCAACGAGCAGTACTTC.